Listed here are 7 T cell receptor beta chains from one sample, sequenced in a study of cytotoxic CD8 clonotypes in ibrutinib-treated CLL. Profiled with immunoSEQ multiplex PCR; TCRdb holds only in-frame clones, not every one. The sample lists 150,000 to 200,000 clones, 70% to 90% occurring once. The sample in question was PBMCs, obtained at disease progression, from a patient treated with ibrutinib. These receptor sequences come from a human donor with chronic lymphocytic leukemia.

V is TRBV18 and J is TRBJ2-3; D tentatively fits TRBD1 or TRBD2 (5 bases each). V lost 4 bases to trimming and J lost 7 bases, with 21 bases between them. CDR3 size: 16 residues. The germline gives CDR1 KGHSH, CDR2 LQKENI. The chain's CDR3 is CASSLSGTLTTNTQYF. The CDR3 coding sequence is TGTGCCAGCTCACTCTCCGGGACCCTTACTACGAATACGCAGTATTTT.

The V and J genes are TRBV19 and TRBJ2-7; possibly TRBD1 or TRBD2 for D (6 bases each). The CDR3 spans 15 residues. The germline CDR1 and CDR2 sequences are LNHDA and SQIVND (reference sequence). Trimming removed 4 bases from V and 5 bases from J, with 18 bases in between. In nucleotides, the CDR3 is TGTGCCAGTAGTAAAGGGGGGTTTTCGAACGACGAGCAGTACTTC. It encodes CASSKGGFSNDEQYF.

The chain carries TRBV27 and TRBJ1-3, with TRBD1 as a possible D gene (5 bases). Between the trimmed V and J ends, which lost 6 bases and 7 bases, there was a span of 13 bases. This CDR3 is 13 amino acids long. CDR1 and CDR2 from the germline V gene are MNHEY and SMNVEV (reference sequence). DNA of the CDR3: TGTGCCAGCAGCTCCCCCGGGGGGAACACCATATATTTT. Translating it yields CASSSPGGNTIYF.

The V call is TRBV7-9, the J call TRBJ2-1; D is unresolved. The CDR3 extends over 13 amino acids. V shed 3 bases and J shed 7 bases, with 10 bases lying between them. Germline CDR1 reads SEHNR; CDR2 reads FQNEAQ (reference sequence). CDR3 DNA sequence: TGTGCCAGCAGCTTTTCAGTTTCGAATGAGCAGTTCTTC. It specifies CASSFSVSNEQFF.

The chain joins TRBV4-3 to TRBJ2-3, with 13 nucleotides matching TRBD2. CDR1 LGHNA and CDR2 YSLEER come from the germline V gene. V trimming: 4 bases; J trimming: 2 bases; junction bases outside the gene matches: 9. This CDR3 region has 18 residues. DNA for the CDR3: TGCGCCAGCAGCCGGTCTCGGACTAGCGGGAGTTACACAGATACGCAGTATTTT. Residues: CASSRSRTSGSYTDTQYF.

In DNA form, the CDR3 reads TGTGCCAGCAGCTTGCAGACAGACGACTATGGCTACACCTTC. Translation gives CASSLQTDDYGYTF. The chain employs TRBV4-2 and TRBJ1-2, with D possibly matching TRBD1 (5 bases). The CDR3 consists of 14 residues. The V end was cut by 5 bases, the J end by 3 bases, with 13 bases between. Germline loops: CDR1 LGHNA, CDR2 YNFKEQ.

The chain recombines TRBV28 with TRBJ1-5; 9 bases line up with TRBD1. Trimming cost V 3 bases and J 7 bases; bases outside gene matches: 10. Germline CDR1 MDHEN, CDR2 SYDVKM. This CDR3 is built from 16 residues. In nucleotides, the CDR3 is TGTGCCAGCAGTTTCCCCGGGGGACAGGGTAGACAGCCCCAGCATTTT. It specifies CASSFPGGQGRQPQHF. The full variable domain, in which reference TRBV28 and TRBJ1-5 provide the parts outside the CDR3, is DVKVTQSSRYLVKRTGEKVFLECVQDMDHENMFWYRQDPGLGLRLIYFSYDVKMKEKGDIPEGYSVSREKKERFSLILESASTNQTSMYLCASSFPGGQGRQPQHFGDGTRLSIL.